The next 20 T cell receptor beta chains were all read from a single sample in a study of blood T cell repertoires in COVID-19. Clones were read by immunoSEQ multiplex PCR, and TCRdb kept only the in-frame ones, dropping some. The data contain approximately 150,000 clones, 85% to 90% of them singletons. The specimen was peripheral blood. The receptors were gathered from a woman aged 45 to 65 with active or convalescent COVID-19.

This rearrangement joins TRBV30 to TRBJ1-1, with a weak D call TRBD1 (5 bases). The germline CDR1 and CDR2 sequences are GTSNPN and SVGIG (reference sequence). Trimming shortened V by 0 bases and J by 7 bases, and 12 bases separated the two germline ends. The CDR3 contains 13 residues. The CDR3 coding sequence is TGTGCCTGGAGTGTAAGAGACAGTAATGAAGCTTTCTTT. It specifies CAWSVRDSNEAFF.

The J gene is TRBJ2-7, the V gene TRBV7-9, with D possibly TRBD1 on 7 matching bases. The germline V and J ends were trimmed by 11 bases and 3 bases, with 17 bases remaining between them. The CDR3 is made up of 13 amino acids. Germline CDR1 is SEHNR and CDR2 is FQNEAQ (reference sequence). CDR3 nucleotides: TGTGCCGCTGCGGGACAGAATTACTACGAGCAGTACTTC. Its protein product is CAAAGQNYYEQYF.

The chain uses TRBV28 and TRBJ2-1, with 13 bases identical to TRBD2. The CDR3 sequence is 15 residues long. Germline V gene sequence: CDR1 MDHEN, CDR2 SYDVKM. V dropped 6 bases and J dropped 9; count of bases not matched to a gene: 8. CDR3 coding DNA: TGTGCCAGCAGACTAGGAGGGACTAGCGGGATTGAGCAGTTCTTC. Translation: CASRLGGTSGIEQFF. Complete variable domain (other parts from reference TRBV28 and TRBJ2-1): DVKVTQSSRYLVKRTGEKVFLECVQDMDHENMFWYRQDPGLGLRLIYFSYDVKMKEKGDIPEGYSVSREKKERFSLILESASTNQTSMYLCASRLGGTSGIEQFFGPGTRLTVL.

This clone has only a few counts. The chain carries TRBV29-1 and TRBJ1-3, with D possibly matching TRBD1 (6 bases). Germline loops: CDR1 SQVTM, CDR2 ANQGSEA. This CDR3 has 12 amino acids. The germline V and J ends were trimmed by 6 bases and 4 bases, with 10 bases remaining between them. The CDR3 bases are TGCAGCGTCGCCACAGGGGGAAACACCATATATTTT. Translated: CSVATGGNTIYF. Together with reference TRBV29-1 and TRBJ1-3, the CDR3 gives the full variable domain: SAVISQKPSRDICQRGTSLTIQCQVDSQVTMMFWYRQQPGQSLTLIATANQGSEATYESGFVIDKFPISRPNLTFSTLTVSNMSPEDSSIYLCSVATGGNTIYFGEGSWLTVV.

The chain links TRBV10-3 to TRBJ2-3; 11 bases fit TRBD2. Germline assignment: CDR1 ENHRY and CDR2 SYGVKD. With 0 bases clipped from V and 5 bases from J, the junction kept 7 bases outside the gene matches. The CDR3 is 17 amino acids. The CDR3 sequence is CAISESLAGGRLDTQYF. The CDR3 region has the DNA TGTGCCATCAGTGAGTCGCTAGCGGGGGGCCGCCTAGATACGCAGTATTTT.

This clone was picked up a small number of times. The CDR3 loop is CATHYQTEAFF. In DNA, the CDR3 is TGTGCCACCCATTATCAGACTGAAGCTTTCTTT. The rearrangement uses TRBV28 and TRBJ1-1; D is ambiguous. Trimming removed 10 bases at V and 5 bases at J, with 11 bases between. The CDR3 has 11 amino acids. The germline CDR1 and CDR2 sequences are MDHEN and SYDVKM.

A word on this clone: This CDR3 is also generated by other DNA sequences in the sample. The rearrangement uses TRBV7-2 and TRBJ2-7; no firm D call. The CDR3 extends over 11 amino acids. V dropped 6 bases and J dropped 2 bases, with 5 bases sitting between them. Germline V gene data show CDR1 as SGHTA and CDR2 as FQGNSA. The CDR3 protein is CASSSAYEQYF. CDR3 sequence (DNA): TGTGCCAGCAGTTCCGCCTACGAGCAGTACTTC.

This chain uses TRBV30 with TRBJ2-5; a weak D match, TRBD2 (6 bases). Germline CDR1 reads GTSNPN; CDR2 reads SVGIG (reference sequence). V was cut by 3 bases and J by 4 bases, with 21 bases left in between. The CDR3 extends over 16 amino acids. The CDR3 protein is CAWSQHRGPTRETQYF. Written as DNA, the CDR3 is TGTGCCTGGAGCCAACACAGAGGCCCGACTAGAGAGACCCAGTACTTC.

The chain carries TRBV4-1 and TRBJ1-5; D may be TRBD1 (6 bases). Germline V CDR1 and CDR2: MGHRA, YSYEKL. The CDR3 consists of 15 residues. V lost 1 base and J 4 bases, leaving 11 bases between the germline ends. The CDR3 here is CASSQGGTTNQPQHF. The CDR3 coding sequence is TGCGCCAGCAGCCAAGGGGGGACAACTAATCAGCCCCAGCATTTT.

This chain joins TRBV4-2 and TRBJ1-5; 10 nucleotides agree with TRBD1. Per germline, CDR1 LGHNA and CDR2 YNFKEQ. V lost 6 bases to trimming and J lost 5 bases; unmatched junction nucleotides: 13. The CDR3 covers 17 residues. CDR3 nucleotides: TGTGCCAGCAGAAAGACAGGGGGCTATGAAATCGATCAGCCCCAGCATTTT. It translates to CASRKTGGYEIDQPQHF.

V is TRBV11-3 and J is TRBJ2-3; 11 nucleotides line up with TRBD2. CDR3 length: 16 amino acids. V dropped 4 bases and J dropped 4; count of bases not matched to a gene: 7. CDR1 and CDR2 (germline): SGHNT, YENEEA. As DNA, the CDR3 is TGTGCCAGCAGCTCCGGTAGCGGGAGGGGGGCAGATACGCAGTATTTT. This codes for CASSSGSGRGADTQYF.

This clone has a single count. J is TRBJ1-4 and V is TRBV18; D is possibly TRBD1 (6 bases). V lost 3 bases and J lost 8, with 10 bases in between. The germline V gene encodes CDR1 KGHSH and CDR2 LQKENI. This CDR3 contains 13 residues. The CDR3 DNA follows: TGTGCCAGCTCACCTTCGAGGGGGGAAAAACTGTTTTTT. Residues: CASSPSRGEKLFF.

The chain employs TRBV30 and TRBJ1-2, with D unclear. The CDR3 runs 14 residues. V lost 0 bases to trimming and J lost 5 bases, with 13 bases between them. Germline CDR1 reads GTSNPN; CDR2 reads SVGIG (reference sequence). The CDR3 bases are TGTGCCTGGAGTGTACTTGGTAGTTCTTATGGCTACACCTTC. The encoded protein is CAWSVLGSSYGYTF.

This chain uses TRBV5-4 with TRBJ2-7, with 12 nucleotides matching TRBD1. The CDR3 is 14 amino acids. CDR1 and CDR2 (germline): SGHNT, YYREEE (reference sequence). The V gene end was trimmed by 9 bases and the J gene end by 4 bases; junction bases not matched to a gene: 8. CDR3 residues: CATKPGQGAYEQYF. CDR3 DNA sequence: TGTGCCACCAAACCGGGACAGGGGGCTTACGAGCAGTACTTC.

Turning to this clone: The junction and the germline gene differ at one end; a read error may be behind it. The chain combines TRBV9 with TRBJ2-7; TRBD2 matches at 7 bases. CDR1 and CDR2 (germline): SGDLS, YYNGEE. The CDR3 runs 13 residues. CDR3 sequence reads: CASSVASGYGQYF. CDR3 bases: TGTGCCAGCAGCGTAGCTAGCGGCTACGGGCAGTACTTC.

The genes are TRBV2 and TRBJ2-5; 7 positions agree with TRBD2. Germline V gives CDR1 SNHLY, CDR2 FYNNEI. V dropped 3 bases and J dropped 3; count of bases not matched to a gene: 4. CDR3 length: 14 residues. The CDR3 nucleotides read TGTGCCAGCAGTGATGGCCTAGCGGAAGAGACCCAGTACTTC. It yields the protein CASSDGLAEETQYF.

This chain joins TRBV7-8 and TRBJ2-5; perhaps TRBD2 as D (5 bases). Germline loops: CDR1 SGHVS, CDR2 FQNEAQ. The CDR3 loop spans 16 amino acids. V was clipped by 6 bases and J by 1 base, with 18 bases between them. CDR3 loop: CASRSQLAVPQETQYF. The CDR3 nucleotides are TGTGCCAGCAGATCACAGCTAGCCGTTCCCCAAGAGACCCAGTACTTC.

There are a few counts of this clone. V gene TRBV27 combines with J gene TRBJ2-1, with D possibly matching TRBD2 (5 bases). V gave up 2 bases and J gave up 8 bases, with 10 bases separating them. From germline, CDR1 is MNHEY and CDR2 SMNVEV (reference sequence). CDR3 length: 13 residues. The chain's CDR3 is CASSLPRGHEQFF. CDR3 sequence (DNA): TGTGCCAGCAGTTTACCTCGAGGGCATGAGCAGTTCTTC.

The genes are TRBV7-9 and TRBJ1-1; D may be TRBD1 (6 bases). The CDR3 length is 12 residues. V shed 1 base and J shed 8 bases, with 8 bases lying between them. Germline V CDR1 and CDR2: SEHNR, FQNEAQ (reference sequence). Here the CDR3 DNA reads TGTGCCAGCAGCTTAGGACAGGTGGAAGCTTTCTTT. Protein sequence: CASSLGQVEAFF.

The rearrangement joins TRBV11-2 to TRBJ2-3; D is perhaps TRBD2 (5 bases). Germline V gives CDR1 SGHAT, CDR2 FQNNGV. There are 12 residues in the CDR3. The V gene lost 1 base and the J gene lost 6 bases, with 5 bases spanning the gap. CDR3 sequence (DNA): TGTGCCAGCAGCTTAGGAGGGGATACGCAGTATTTT. Amino acid sequence: CASSLGGDTQYF.